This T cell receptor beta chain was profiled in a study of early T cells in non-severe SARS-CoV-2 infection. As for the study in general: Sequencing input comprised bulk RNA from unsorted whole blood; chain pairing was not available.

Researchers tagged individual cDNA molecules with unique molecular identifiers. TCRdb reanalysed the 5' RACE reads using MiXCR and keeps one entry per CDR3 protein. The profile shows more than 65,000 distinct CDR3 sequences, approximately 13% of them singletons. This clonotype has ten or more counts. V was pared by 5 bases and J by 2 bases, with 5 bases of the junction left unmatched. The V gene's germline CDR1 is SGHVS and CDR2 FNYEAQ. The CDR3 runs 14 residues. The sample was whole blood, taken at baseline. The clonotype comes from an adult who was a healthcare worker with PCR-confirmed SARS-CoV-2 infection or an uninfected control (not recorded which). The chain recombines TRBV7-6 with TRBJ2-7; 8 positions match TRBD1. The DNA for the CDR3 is TGTGCCAGCAGCCCCACGGGACAGGCCTACGAGCAGTACTTC. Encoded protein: CASSPTGQAYEQYF.